These T cell receptor beta chains were read from a single sample in a study of T cell responses to AZD1222 COVID-19 vaccine. Generated by immunoSEQ multiplex PCR, the TCRdb table keeps only in-frame clones and is missing some. The sample has 100,000 to 150,000 clones, approximately 90% seen once; the top ten hold 3.5%. The sequenced sample was peripheral blood, obtained 28 days after the second AZD1222 dose. These receptors all stem from an adult who received the AZD1222 COVID-19 vaccine. The CDR3 runs from the conserved cysteine through the conserved F or W. The D gene is left open where the match is weak. Clone size is not always given. Where it is, it says once, few, many or a class for expanded clones.

J gene	clone size	D gene	V gene	CDR3 DNA	CDR3 protein
TRBJ2-5	NA	NA	TRBV7-3	TGTGCCAGCAGCTGGGGGTTTCAAGAGACCCAGTACTTC	CASSWGFQETQYF
TRBJ2-7	NA	NA	TRBV4-3	TGCGCCAGCAGCCCCTCTAGGTACTACGAGCAGTACTTC	CASSPSRYYEQYF
TRBJ2-5	NA	TRBD2	TRBV18	TGTGCCAGCTCACCACCCGGTTTGAGCGGGGTAGGGGAGACCCAGTACTTC	CASSPPGLSGVGETQYF
TRBJ1-1	NA	NA	TRBV4-1	TGCGCCAGCAGCCAAGACGGAAGGCGCACTGAAGCTTTCTTT	CASSQDGRRTEAFF
TRBJ1-3	once	NA	TRBV11-3	TGTGCCAGCAGCTCCAGATCCACGGGAGGAAACACCATATATTTT	CASSSRSTGGNTIYF
TRBJ2-4	NA	NA	TRBV30	TGTGCCTGGAGTGCCCCAGGGATCTCAAAAAACATTCAGTACTTC	CAWSAPGISKNIQYF
TRBJ1-1	NA	NA	TRBV6-2/TRBV6-3	TGTGCCAGCAGTCCGGCGGGGACACAGAACACTGAAGCTTTCTTT	CASSPAGTQNTEAFF
TRBJ2-7	NA	NA	TRBV6-5	TGTGCCAGCATCCTCTACGAGCAGTACTTC	CASILYEQYF
TRBJ2-1	NA	NA	TRBV4-1	TGCGCCAGCAGCTTGACGCCGGGACTGTCCTACAATGAGCAGTTCTTC	CASSLTPGLSYNEQFF
TRBJ1-2	NA	NA	TRBV10-2	TGCGCCAGCAGTGGGACAGATAACTATGGCTACACCTTC	CASSGTDNYGYTF
TRBJ2-1	NA	NA	TRBV19	TGTGCCAGTAGGACGACCGGATATGAGCAGTTCTTC	CASRTTGYEQFF
TRBJ1-6	NA	NA	TRBV6-2/TRBV6-3	TGTGCCAGCAGTTACTCGAATATGGACGCCGCGGCGAATTCACCCCTCCACTTT	CASSYSNMDAAANSPLHF
TRBJ1-3	NA	NA	TRBV19	TGTGCCAGTAGTATAGTGCCGCCTGGAAACACCATATATTTT	CASSIVPPGNTIYF
TRBJ1-1	few	TRBD1	TRBV5-6	TGTGCCAGCAGTCTCGGGCCAGGGGGCAACACTGAAGCTTTCTTT	CASSLGPGGNTEAFF
TRBJ1-1	NA	NA	TRBV18	TGTGCCAGCTCATGGAGCACCGGTTCCAACACTGAAGCTTTCTTT	CASSWSTGSNTEAFF
TRBJ1-4	NA	NA	TRBV3-1/TRBV3-2	TGTGCCAGCAGCCAGGCGCAGGGGCGATATGAAAAACTGTTTTTT	CASSQAQGRYEKLFF
TRBJ2-3	NA	NA	TRBV6-4	TGTGCCAGCAGCCGGGGGATCACAGATACGCAGTATTTT	CASSRGITDTQYF
TRBJ1-1	NA	NA	TRBV12-3/TRBV12-4	TGTGCCAGCAGTTTTCCTGGGGACACTGAAGCTTTCTTT	CASSFPGDTEAFF
TRBJ2-2	NA	TRBD1	TRBV5-1	TGCGCCAGCAGCGCGAGGACAGGGAACACCGGGGAGCTGTTTTTT	CASSARTGNTGELFF
TRBJ2-7	few	NA	TRBV6-6	TGTGCCAGCAGTCAAGTCTACGAGCAGTACTTC	CASSQVYEQYF
TRBJ1-6	NA	NA	TRBV13	TGTGCCAGCACACTTATGGGGGAGGCTTCACCCCTCCACTTT	CASTLMGEASPLHF
TRBJ2-1	NA	NA	TRBV11-3	TGTGCCAGCAGCTTAGGATGGGGGACTGGGAATGAGCAGTTCTTC	CASSLGWGTGNEQFF
TRBJ1-6	NA	NA	TRBV7-3	TGTGCCAGCAGCGCCCTAGTTGATTCACCCCTCCACTTT	CASSALVDSPLHF
TRBJ2-3	once	TRBD1	TRBV5-1	TGCGCCAGCAGCTTGAACCCCGGGACAGGGCTTAGCACAGATACGCAGTATTTT	CASSLNPGTGLSTDTQYF
TRBJ2-7	few	TRBD1	TRBV13	TGTGCCAGCAGCTTAGGGGTCCCGGGACAGGGCCAGTACGAGCAGTACTTC	CASSLGVPGQGQYEQYF